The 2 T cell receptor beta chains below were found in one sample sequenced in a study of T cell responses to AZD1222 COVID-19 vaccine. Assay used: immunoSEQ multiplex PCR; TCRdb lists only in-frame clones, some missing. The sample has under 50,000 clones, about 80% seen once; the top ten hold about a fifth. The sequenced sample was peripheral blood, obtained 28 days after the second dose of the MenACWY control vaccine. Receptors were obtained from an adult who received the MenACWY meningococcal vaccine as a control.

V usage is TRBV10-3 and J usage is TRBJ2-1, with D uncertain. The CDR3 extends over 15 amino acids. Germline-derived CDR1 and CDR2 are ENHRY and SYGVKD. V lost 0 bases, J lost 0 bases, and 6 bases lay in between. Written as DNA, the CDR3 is TGTGCCATCAGTGAGTCGGACCTCTCCTACAATGAGCAGTTCTTC. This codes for CAISESDLSYNEQFF.

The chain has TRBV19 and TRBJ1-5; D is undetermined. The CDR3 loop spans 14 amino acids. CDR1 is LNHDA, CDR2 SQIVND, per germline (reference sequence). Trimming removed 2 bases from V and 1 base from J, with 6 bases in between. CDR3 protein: CASSISGSNQPQHF. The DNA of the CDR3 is TGTGCCAGTAGTATATCCGGGAGCAATCAGCCCCAGCATTTT.